This T cell receptor beta chain derives from a study of blood T cell repertoires in COVID-19 (dated by TCRdb to about 2020). Regarding the complete study: Samples from collaborators originated in the United States, Italy and Spain and spanned both the acute and convalescent phases of COVID-19. The prospective study material was composed of cDNA or gDNA derived from T cells, B-cell-depleted T cells, or PBMCs. The dataset comprised deeply sampled blood TCRbeta repertoires from subjects exposed to, actively infected with, or recovered from COVID-19. The repertoires were released in a freely available public database intended as a resource for research on the immune response to SARS-CoV-2. Samples came from the ongoing ImmuneRACE study (first 160 participants) plus 1,254 subjects from 6 global collaborators. Nearly every sample came with metadata listing a de-identified subject ID, COVID-19 status, age in years and sex. Where available, HLA class I and class II types were obtained from metadata supplied by the sample provider rather than from assay-based typing. What the study reported, not specific to this receptor: The amount of clinical and demographic metadata varied by source and participant and was provided uncurated.

As regards this clone: Its antigen remains undetermined. No much larger clonotype is one base removed from it; base qualities were not supplied.

The immunoSEQ Assay, a bias-controlled multiplex PCR, was used to amplify TCRbeta CDR3 regions from genomic DNA. Regarding the original processing steps: The number of nucleated cells in each sample was estimated by amplification of reference gene primers within the assay. Sequence reads were collapsed and filtered to measure the absolute abundance of every unique TCRbeta CDR3 rearrangement. Productive Simpson clonality was computed per sample as the square root of Simpson's diversity index over productive rearrangements. In TCRdb, the immuneACCESS table is reduced to in-frame sequences with V and J assigned. These tables do not hold every clone; where another copy was compared, an unresolved V gene accounts for under half, and the others remain unexplained. D and trimming were read from the DNA, whereas the V and J calls and clone size are those reported in that table. The sample includes 100,000 to 150,000 clones, with 90% to 95% observed a single time. The biggest ten clones account for about 1.9% of the sample.

The germline V gene gives CDR1 as SNHLY and CDR2 as FYNNEI. From V the trimming removes 2 bases and from J it removes 0 bases, while the gene matches leave 6 bases of the junction unaccounted for. The cysteine opens and the phenylalanine closes a CDR3 of 18 amino acids. The DNA shown is the 54-base CDR3, in frame from base 1. One collaborating source in Seattle enrolled patients while the patients were actively infected and followed the patients over time throughout the course of disease. Each collaborating institution followed its own protocols to collect whole blood in K2EDTA tubes. For TCRbeta analysis, collaborators shipped samples as frozen whole blood, isolated PBMCs, or DNA extracted from either of those sample types.

Sample: peripheral blood. The TCR was taken from a middle-aged man with COVID-19, enrolled during active disease. The chain links TRBV2 with TRBJ2-1, with TRBD2 matching 11 junction bases. The CDR3 reads CASSETSGRTGSYNEQFF. The DNA is TGTGCCAGCAGTGAAACTAGCGGGAGAACGGGCTCCTACAATGAGCAGTTCTTC.